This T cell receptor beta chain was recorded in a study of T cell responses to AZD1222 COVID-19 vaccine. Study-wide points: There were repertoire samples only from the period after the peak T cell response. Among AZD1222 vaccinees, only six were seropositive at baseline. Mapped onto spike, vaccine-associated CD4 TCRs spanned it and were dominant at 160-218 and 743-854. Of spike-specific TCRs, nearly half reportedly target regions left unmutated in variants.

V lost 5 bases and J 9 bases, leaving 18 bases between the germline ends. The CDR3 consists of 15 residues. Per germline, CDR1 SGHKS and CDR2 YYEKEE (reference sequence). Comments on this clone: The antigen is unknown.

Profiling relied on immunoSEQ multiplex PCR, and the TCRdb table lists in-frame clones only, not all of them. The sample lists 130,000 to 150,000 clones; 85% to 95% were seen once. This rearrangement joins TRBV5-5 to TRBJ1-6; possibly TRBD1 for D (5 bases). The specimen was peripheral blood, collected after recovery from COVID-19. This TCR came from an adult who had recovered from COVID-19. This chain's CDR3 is CASRLPGLAISPLHF. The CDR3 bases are TGTGCCAGCAGACTACCGGGACTAGCGATTTCACCCCTCCACTTT.